Below, one T cell receptor (beta chain) is given with its context. Germline is not matched at one junction end, which may reflect a read error. Unique molecular identifiers were incorporated when the TCRbeta library was constructed. From the PCR reads, TCRdb called clonotypes with MiXCR, one entry per CDR3 protein. The sample yields roughly 100,000 distinct CDR3 sequences, about 8% seen once. The data originate from a study of T-cell reconstitution after alpha-beta-depleted transplantation in children. This CDR3 is 15 amino acids long. Germline loops: CDR1 SGHRS, CDR2 YFSETQ. The sequencing here drew on PBMCs from the stem cell graft donor, taken from the stem cell graft. This chain connects TRBV5-1 to TRBJ1-2; 7 nucleotides line up with TRBD1. This clonotype was sampled from a human donor who donated a stem cell graft to a child with congenital amegakaryocytic thrombocytopenia. DNA of the CDR3: TGCGCCAGCATCTTGGGGAGACAGGGCAACTATGGCTACACCTTC. Its translation: CASILGRQGNYGYTF.